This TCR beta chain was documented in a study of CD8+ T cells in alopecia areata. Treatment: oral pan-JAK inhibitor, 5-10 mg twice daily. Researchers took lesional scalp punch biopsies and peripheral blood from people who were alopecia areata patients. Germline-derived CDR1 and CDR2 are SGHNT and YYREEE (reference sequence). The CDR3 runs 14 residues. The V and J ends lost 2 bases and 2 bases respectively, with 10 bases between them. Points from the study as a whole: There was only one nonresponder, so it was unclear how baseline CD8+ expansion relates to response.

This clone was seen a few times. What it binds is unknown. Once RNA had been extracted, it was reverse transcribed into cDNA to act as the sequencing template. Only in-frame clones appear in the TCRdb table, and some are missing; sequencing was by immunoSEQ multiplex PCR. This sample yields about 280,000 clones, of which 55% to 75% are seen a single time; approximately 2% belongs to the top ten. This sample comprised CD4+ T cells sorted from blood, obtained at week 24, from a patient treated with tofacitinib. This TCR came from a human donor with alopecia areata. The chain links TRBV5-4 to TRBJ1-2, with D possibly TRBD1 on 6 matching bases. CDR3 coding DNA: TGTGCCAGCAGCTTAAGGGGGGTCAACTATGGCTACACCTTC. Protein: CASSLRGVNYGYTF.